This TCR beta chain was obtained from a study of T cells in localized non-small cell lung cancer. The V gene end was trimmed by 3 bases and the J gene end by 0 bases; junction bases not matched to a gene: 0. The CDR3 extends over 14 amino acids. Germline-derived CDR1 and CDR2 are SGHKS and YYEKEE (reference sequence). Method: immunoSEQ multiplex PCR; TCRdb's copy keeps in-frame clones and lacks some. The data show fewer than 35,000 clones, approximately 72% seen once. In regard to this clone: Antigen specificity is unknown.

Study conclusions and caveats: The study found T cell clonality highest in uninvolved adjacent lung, above tumor. Because sequencing included only one region (of the tumor), heterogeneity remains possible.

This chain links TRBV5-5 with TRBJ1-5; TRBD1 aligns across 7 bases. The sample in question was peripheral blood, obtained before any cancer treatment. The TCR was taken from a male donor aged 60 or older with stage II squamous cell lung carcinoma. The CDR3 nucleotides are TGTGCCAGCAGCTGGGACAGTAGCAATCAGCCCCAGCATTTT. This sequence encodes CASSWDSSNQPQHF.